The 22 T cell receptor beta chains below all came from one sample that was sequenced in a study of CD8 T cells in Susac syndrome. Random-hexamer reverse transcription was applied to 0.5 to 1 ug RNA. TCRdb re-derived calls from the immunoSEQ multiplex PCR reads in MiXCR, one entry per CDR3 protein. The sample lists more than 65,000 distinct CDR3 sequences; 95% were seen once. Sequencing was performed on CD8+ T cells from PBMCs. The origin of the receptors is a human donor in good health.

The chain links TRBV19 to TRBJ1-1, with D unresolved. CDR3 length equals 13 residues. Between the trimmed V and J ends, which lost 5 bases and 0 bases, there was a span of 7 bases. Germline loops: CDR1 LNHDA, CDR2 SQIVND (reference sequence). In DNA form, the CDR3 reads TGTGCCAGTAGTTCCGTGATGAACACTGAAGCTTTCTTT. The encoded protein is CASSSVMNTEAFF.

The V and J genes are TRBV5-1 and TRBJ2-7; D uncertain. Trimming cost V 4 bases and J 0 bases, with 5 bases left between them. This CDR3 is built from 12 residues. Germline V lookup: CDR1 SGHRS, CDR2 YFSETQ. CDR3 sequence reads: CASSQPSYEQYF. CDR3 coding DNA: TGCGCCAGCAGCCAGCCCTCCTACGAGCAGTACTTC.

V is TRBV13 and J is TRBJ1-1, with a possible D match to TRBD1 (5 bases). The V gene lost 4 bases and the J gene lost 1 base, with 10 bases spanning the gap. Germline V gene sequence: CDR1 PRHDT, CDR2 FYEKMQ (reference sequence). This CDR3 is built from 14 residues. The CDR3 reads CASSSRDGNTEAFF. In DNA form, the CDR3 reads TGTGCCAGCAGCTCCCGGGACGGGAACACTGAAGCTTTCTTT.

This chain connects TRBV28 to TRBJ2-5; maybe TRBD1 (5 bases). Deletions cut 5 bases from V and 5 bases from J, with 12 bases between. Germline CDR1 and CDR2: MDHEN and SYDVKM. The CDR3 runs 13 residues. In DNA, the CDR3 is TGTGCCAGCAGTAAAAGGGGAAGCGAGACCCAGTACTTC. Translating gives CASSKRGSETQYF. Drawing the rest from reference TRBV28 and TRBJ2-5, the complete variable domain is DVKVTQSSRYLVKRTGEKVFLECVQDMDHENMFWYRQDPGLGLRLIYFSYDVKMKEKGDIPEGYSVSREKKERFSLILESASTNQTSMYLCASSKRGSETQYFGPGTRLLVL.

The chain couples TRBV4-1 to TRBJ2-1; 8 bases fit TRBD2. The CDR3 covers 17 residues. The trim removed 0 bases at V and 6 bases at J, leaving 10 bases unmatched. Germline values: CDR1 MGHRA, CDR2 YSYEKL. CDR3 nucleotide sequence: TGCGCCAGCAGCCAAGAAGGAGGACGGGGGGGCCGCAATGAGCAGTTCTTC. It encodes CASSQEGGRGGRNEQFF.

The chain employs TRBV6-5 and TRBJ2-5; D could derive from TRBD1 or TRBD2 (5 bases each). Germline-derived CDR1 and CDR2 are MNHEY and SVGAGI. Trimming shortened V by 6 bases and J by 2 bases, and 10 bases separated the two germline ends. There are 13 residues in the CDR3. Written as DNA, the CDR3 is TGTGCCAGCAGCCCTGAGGGGCAAGAGACCCAGTACTTC. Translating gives CASSPEGQETQYF.

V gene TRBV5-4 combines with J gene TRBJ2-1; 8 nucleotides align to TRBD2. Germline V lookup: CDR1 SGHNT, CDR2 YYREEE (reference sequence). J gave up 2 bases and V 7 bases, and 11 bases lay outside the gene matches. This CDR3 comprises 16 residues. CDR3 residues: CASSPRVAGPYNEQFF. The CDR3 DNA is TGTGCCAGCTCTCCAAGAGTAGCGGGACCCTACAATGAGCAGTTCTTC. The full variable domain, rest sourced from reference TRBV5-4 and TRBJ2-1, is ETGVTQSPTHLIKTRGQQVTLRCSSQSGHNTVSWYQQALGQGPQFIFQYYREEENGRGNFPPRFSGLQFPNYSSELNVNALELDDSALYLCASSPRVAGPYNEQFFGPGTRLTVL.

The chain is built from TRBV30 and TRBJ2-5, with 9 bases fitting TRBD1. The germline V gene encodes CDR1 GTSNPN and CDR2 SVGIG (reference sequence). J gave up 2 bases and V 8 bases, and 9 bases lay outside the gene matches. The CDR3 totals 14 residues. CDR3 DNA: TGTGCCGGACATTCAGGACAGGGGCAAGAGACCCAGTACTTC. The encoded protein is CAGHSGQGQETQYF. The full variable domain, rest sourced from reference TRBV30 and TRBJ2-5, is SQTIHQWPATLVQPVGSPLSLECTVEGTSNPNLYWYRQAAGRGLQLLFYSVGIGQISSEVPQNLSASRPQDRQFILSSKKLLLSDSGFYLCAGHSGQGQETQYFGPGTRLLVL.

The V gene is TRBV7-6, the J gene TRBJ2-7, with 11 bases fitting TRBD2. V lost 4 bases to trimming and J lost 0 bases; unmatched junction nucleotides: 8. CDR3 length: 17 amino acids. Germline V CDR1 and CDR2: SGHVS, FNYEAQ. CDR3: CASSSTSGGLSSYEQYF. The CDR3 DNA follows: TGTGCCAGCAGCTCCACTAGCGGGGGCCTGAGCTCCTACGAGCAGTACTTC.

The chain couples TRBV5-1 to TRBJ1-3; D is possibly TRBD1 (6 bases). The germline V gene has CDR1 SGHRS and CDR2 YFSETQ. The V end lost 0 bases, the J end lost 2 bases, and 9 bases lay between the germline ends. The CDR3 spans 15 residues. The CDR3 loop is CASSLATGPGNTIYF. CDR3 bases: TGCGCCAGCAGCTTGGCGACAGGACCTGGAAACACCATATATTTT.

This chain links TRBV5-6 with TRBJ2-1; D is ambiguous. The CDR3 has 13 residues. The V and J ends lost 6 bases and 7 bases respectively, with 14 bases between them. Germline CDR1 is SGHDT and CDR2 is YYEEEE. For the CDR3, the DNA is TGTGCCAGCAAACCCTCACAAGGGAATGAGCAGTTCTTC. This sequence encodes CASKPSQGNEQFF.

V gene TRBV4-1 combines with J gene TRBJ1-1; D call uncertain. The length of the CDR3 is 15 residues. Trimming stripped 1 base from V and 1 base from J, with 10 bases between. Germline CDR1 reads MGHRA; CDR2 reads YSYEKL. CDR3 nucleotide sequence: TGCGCCAGCAGCCAAGTGGTACAGCAGAACACTGAAGCTTTCTTT. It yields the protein CASSQVVQQNTEAFF.

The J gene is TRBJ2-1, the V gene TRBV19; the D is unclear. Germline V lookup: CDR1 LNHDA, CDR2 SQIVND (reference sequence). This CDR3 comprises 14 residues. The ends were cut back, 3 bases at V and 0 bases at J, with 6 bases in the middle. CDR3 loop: CASSMKSSYNEQFF. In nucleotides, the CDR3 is TGTGCCAGTAGTATGAAGAGCTCCTACAATGAGCAGTTCTTC.

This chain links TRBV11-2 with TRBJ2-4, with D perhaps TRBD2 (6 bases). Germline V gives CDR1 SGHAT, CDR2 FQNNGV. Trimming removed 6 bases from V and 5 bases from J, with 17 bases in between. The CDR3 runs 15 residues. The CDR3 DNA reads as TGTGCCAGCAGTCGTGGACCCCGCGGGGAAAACATTCAGTACTTC. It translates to CASSRGPRGENIQYF.

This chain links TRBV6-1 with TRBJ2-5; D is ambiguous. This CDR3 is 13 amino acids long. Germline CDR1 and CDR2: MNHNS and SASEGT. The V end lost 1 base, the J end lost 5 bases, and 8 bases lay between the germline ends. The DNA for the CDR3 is TGTGCCAGCAGTGAAGTGGCCAGGGAGACCCAGTACTTC. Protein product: CASSEVARETQYF.

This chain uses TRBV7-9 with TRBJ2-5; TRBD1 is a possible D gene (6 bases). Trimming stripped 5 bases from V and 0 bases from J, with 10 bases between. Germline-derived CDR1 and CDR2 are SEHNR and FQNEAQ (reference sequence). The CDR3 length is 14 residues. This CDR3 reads CASSRTGNQETQYF. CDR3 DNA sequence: TGTGCCAGCAGCCGTACAGGGAACCAAGAGACCCAGTACTTC.

The CDR3, as DNA: TGCAGCGTTGAAGGGACACCCAGGAGCTCCTACAATGAGCAGTTCTTC. Translation gives CSVEGTPRSSYNEQFF. The chain uses TRBV29-1 and TRBJ2-1; perhaps TRBD1 as D (5 bases). The CDR3 has 16 residues. Trimming removed 1 base at V and 0 bases at J, with 13 bases between. CDR1 and CDR2 (germline): SQVTM, ANQGSEA.

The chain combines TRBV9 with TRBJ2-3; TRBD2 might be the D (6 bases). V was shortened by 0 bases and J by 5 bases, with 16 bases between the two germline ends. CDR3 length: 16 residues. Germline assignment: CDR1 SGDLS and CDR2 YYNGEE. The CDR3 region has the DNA TGTGCCAGCAGCGTAGCGAGTGGAGGGGCCGGAGATACGCAGTATTTT. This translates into CASSVASGGAGDTQYF.

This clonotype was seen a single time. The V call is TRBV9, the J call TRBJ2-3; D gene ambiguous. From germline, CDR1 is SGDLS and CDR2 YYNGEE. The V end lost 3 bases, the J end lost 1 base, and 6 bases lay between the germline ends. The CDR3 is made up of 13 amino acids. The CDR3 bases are TGTGCCAGCAGCGCCTGGGGCACAGATACGCAGTATTTT. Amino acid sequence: CASSAWGTDTQYF.

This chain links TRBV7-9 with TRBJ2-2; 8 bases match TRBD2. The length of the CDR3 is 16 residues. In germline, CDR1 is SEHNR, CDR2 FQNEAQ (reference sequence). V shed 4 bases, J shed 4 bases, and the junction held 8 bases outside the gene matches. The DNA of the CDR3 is TGTGCCAGCAGCTCCCGGGTAGCGGGGCCCACCGGGGAGCTGTTTTTT. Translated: CASSSRVAGPTGELFF. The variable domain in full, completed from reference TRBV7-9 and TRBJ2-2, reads DTGVSQNPRHKITKRGQNVTFRCDPISEHNRLYWYRQTLGQGPEFLTYFQNEAQLEKSRLLSDRFSAERPKGSFSTLEIQRTEQGDSAMYLCASSSRVAGPTGELFFGEGSRLTVL.

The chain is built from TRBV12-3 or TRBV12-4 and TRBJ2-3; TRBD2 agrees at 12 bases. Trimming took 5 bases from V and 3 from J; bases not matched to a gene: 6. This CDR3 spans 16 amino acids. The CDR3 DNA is TGTGCCAGCAGTCATCTAGCGGGGGGGCCAACAGATACGCAGTATTTT. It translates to CASSHLAGGPTDTQYF.

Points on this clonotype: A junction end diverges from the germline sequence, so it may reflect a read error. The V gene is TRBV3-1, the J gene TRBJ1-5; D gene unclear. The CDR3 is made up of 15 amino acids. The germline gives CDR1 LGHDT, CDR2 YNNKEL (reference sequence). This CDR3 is CASSQADYSNHPQHF. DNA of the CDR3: TGTGCCAGCAGCCAAGCAGACTATAGCAATCACCCCCAGCATTTT.